A few counts support the clone carrying this T cell receptor (beta chain). Its cognate antigen is unknown. The length of the CDR3 is 13 residues. The V end lost 1 base, the J end lost 4 bases, and 8 bases lay between the germline ends. Looked up from germline, CDR1 is SGHDT and CDR2 is YYEEEE. These data are taken from a study of graft-versus-host responses after intestinal transplantation. Here immunoSEQ multiplex PCR was the method, and the copy in TCRdb shows in-frame clones only, minus some. The data contain nearly 20,000 clones, around nine tenths of them seen just once; the ten biggest clones take up roughly 9.4%. Findings and limits, study-wide: Detection of GvH clones occurred in recipient marrow, and some had their first appearance in ileum or blood.

Specimen: PBMCs, collected approximately 33 weeks after intestinal transplant. V is TRBV5-6 and J is TRBJ2-5, with D possibly being TRBD2 (5 bases). This clonotype was sampled from a human patient who received an intestinal transplant, so some T cells may come from the graft donor. In DNA form, the CDR3 reads TGTGCCAGCAGCTTGATCCGGGGAGAGACCCAGTACTTC. Residues: CASSLIRGETQYF.